The rows below give T cell receptor beta chains drawn from one sample of a study of T cell responses to AZD1222 COVID-19 vaccine. Clones were read by immunoSEQ multiplex PCR, and TCRdb kept only the in-frame ones, dropping some. The profile shows 80,000 to 100,000 clones, 88% of them singletons. Material: peripheral blood, obtained on day 0 of AZD1222 vaccination. Every receptor here comes from an adult in good health. CDR3s include the opening cysteine and the closing phenylalanine or tryptophan. Each record gives: J gene, V gene, CDR3 protein.

j_call: TRBJ1-1
v_call: TRBV2
cdr3_aa: CASSDQGTGNTEAFF

j_call: TRBJ1-2
v_call: TRBV6-5
cdr3_aa: CASSYYRDGYTF

j_call: TRBJ2-3
v_call: TRBV15
cdr3_aa: CATSRGLGPDTQYF

j_call: TRBJ2-2
v_call: TRBV6-4
cdr3_aa: CASSLAGETGELFF

j_call: TRBJ1-2
v_call: TRBV28
cdr3_aa: CASRNREAPYGYTF

j_call: TRBJ1-1
v_call: TRBV7-2
cdr3_aa: CASSLDGSWNTEAFF

j_call: TRBJ1-2
v_call: TRBV18
cdr3_aa: CASSPLGGGYTF

j_call: TRBJ1-3
v_call: TRBV5-1
cdr3_aa: CASSLDSGSGNTIYF

j_call: TRBJ1-1
v_call: TRBV7-8
cdr3_aa: CASSLGWSTEAFF

j_call: TRBJ2-3
v_call: TRBV9
cdr3_aa: CASSLQGSSLLDTQYF

j_call: TRBJ1-4
v_call: TRBV5-1
cdr3_aa: CASHRDATNEKLFF

j_call: TRBJ1-3
v_call: TRBV3-1/TRBV3-2
cdr3_aa: CASSQRDSGNTIYF

j_call: TRBJ2-2
v_call: TRBV3-1/TRBV3-2
cdr3_aa: CASSVTVNTGELFF

j_call: TRBJ1-4
v_call: TRBV28
cdr3_aa: CASSPQGAGDEKLFF

j_call: TRBJ2-2
v_call: TRBV14
cdr3_aa: CASRLLAGDLGELFF

j_call: TRBJ2-1
v_call: TRBV10-2
cdr3_aa: CASSESAGLPYNEQFF

j_call: TRBJ2-7
v_call: TRBV18
cdr3_aa: CASSRGQGAGEQYF

j_call: TRBJ1-1
v_call: TRBV5-1
cdr3_aa: CASSFGGKTEAFF

j_call: TRBJ1-2
v_call: TRBV10-3
cdr3_aa: CAISEAQGALYGYTF

j_call: TRBJ1-2
v_call: TRBV28
cdr3_aa: CATRGQLGGYTF

j_call: TRBJ1-2
v_call: TRBV28
cdr3_aa: CATGGQGLYGYTF

j_call: TRBJ2-1
v_call: TRBV7-9
cdr3_aa: CASSQLADVDFNEQFF

j_call: TRBJ1-1
v_call: TRBV19
cdr3_aa: CASTWGREAFF

j_call: TRBJ2-1
v_call: TRBV10-3
cdr3_aa: CAISGTSGRTAEQFF

j_call: TRBJ1-4
v_call: TRBV4-3
cdr3_aa: CASSQDYAGEEKLFF

j_call: TRBJ2-7
v_call: TRBV4-2
cdr3_aa: CASSQERLAGSSYEQYF

j_call: TRBJ2-3
v_call: TRBV7-8
cdr3_aa: CASSLAWRGPYTQYF

j_call: TRBJ1-1
v_call: TRBV2
cdr3_aa: CASSLQGGNTEAFF

j_call: TRBJ2-2
v_call: TRBV10-1
cdr3_aa: CASSESRGELAGELFF

j_call: TRBJ2-7
v_call: TRBV5-6
cdr3_aa: CASSGRDYSYEQYF